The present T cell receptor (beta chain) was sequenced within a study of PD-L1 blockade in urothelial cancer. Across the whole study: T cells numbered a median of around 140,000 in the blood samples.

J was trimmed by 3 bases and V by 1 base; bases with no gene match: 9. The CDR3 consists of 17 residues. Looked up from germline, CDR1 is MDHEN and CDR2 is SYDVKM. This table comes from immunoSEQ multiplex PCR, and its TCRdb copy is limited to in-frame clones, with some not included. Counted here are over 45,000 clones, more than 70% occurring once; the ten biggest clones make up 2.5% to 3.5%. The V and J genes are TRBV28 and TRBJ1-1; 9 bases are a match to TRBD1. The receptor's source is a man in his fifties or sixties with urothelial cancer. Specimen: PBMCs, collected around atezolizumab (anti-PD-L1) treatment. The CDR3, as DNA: TGTGCCAGCAGTTTATCTGGGACAGGGCCCGGAGACACTGAAGCTTTCTTT. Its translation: CASSLSGTGPGDTEAFF.